Detailed here is one T cell receptor (beta chain). This receptor's antigen is unknown. The record has no base qualities; no much larger clone is one base away. This sample is part of a study of cytomegalovirus exposure and HLA in healthy donors (dated by TCRdb to 2016 to 2017). Regarding the research as a whole: According to a later analysis, the roughly 120 validation repertoires were produced on the same platform as the 700 or so repertoires of the first cohort. Along with the approximately 650-subject first cohort, a separate validation cohort of more than 90 different subjects was used. The study was designed to test whether signatures of past pathogen exposure could be identified by cataloging public T cell receptors. To predict cytomegalovirus infection status, the study combined high-throughput TCR immunosequencing, statistical association of individual TCRs with disease status, and machine learning. What the research found in general, with its limitations: A later analysis found that TCRs clustered in the first cohort also tended to co-occur in the 110 or so validation repertoires, with approximately 93% of cluster scores above 0. A total of 150 to 200 TCR beta chains were listed by the study as associated with cytomegalovirus. Most TCR sequences were seen in very few donors, while some public TCRs were found in many individuals. A later analysis lacked HLA typing for the validation cohort, so it scored co-occurrence in that cohort across all 120 or so repertoires. Cytomegalovirus status was reported to be diagnosed by the classifier with high specificity and sensitivity in both the original and validation cohorts. A few of the identified cytomegalovirus-associated TCR beta chains were confirmed in vitro to be specific for cytomegalovirus antigens. It was suggested by the authors that the approach could potentially be generalized to other disease states and immunological phenotypes.

Donors formed part of the validation cohort, which comprised over a hundred subjects and was distinct from the first cohort of under 850 subjects. Library construction relied on the immunoSEQ multiplex PCR assay. From the authors' description of their analysis: A statistical classification framework was built to diagnose cytomegalovirus status from the catalog of TCR beta chain sequences. Drawn from immuneACCESS, this table holds only the in-frame rearrangements with V and J called that TCRdb kept. Clones are partly lost; checked studies trace under half to an unresolved V gene and leave the rest unexplained. V, J and clone size reflect that table, while D and trimming were determined from the DNA. The sample contains fewer than 150,000 clones, around nine tenths of them found a single time. The ten largest account for about 1.4% of the sample. The trim is 3 bases for V and 7 bases for J, with a gap of 10 bases between the germline ends. The CDR1 and CDR2 encoded by the germline V gene are SGHRS and YFSETQ. The CDR3 holds 13 amino acids from the cysteine to the phenylalanine. The DNA shown is the 39-base CDR3, in frame from base 1.

The clonotype was recovered from a man younger than 40 in good health and CMV-seronegative. Sequencing input: PBMCs. This receptor chain uses TRBV5-1 and TRBJ1-4; no D gene is confidently identified. The nucleotide sequence is TGCGCCAGCAGCTCCAGCCGGGGTGAAAAACTGTTTTTT. It is translated as CASSSSRGEKLFF.